This T cell receptor beta chain was recorded in a study of OX40 agonist ivuxolimab in advanced cancers. Study-level points and caveats: Certain nonresponders additionally had low normalized T-cell clonal expansion.

The protocol was immunoSEQ multiplex PCR, while the TCRdb copy is restricted to in-frame clones and leaves out a portion. The sample records roughly 86,000 clones, 90% to 95% being singletons. A note on this clone: Its target is not known.

CDR1 and CDR2 (germline): MNHNS, SASEGT. Trimming cost V 5 bases and J 3 bases, with 11 bases left between them. This CDR3 region has 13 residues. This receptor was obtained from an adult with an advanced solid tumor such as melanoma, head and neck, liver or kidney cancer. This chain uses TRBV6-1 with TRBJ2-7; no firm D call. The sequencing here drew on CD4+ or CD8+ T cells sorted from blood, taken in a trial of the OX40 agonist ivuxolimab. The CDR3 DNA sequence: TGTGCCAGCAGTTTGACAATAATCTACGAGCAGTACTTC. Translated: CASSLTIIYEQYF.